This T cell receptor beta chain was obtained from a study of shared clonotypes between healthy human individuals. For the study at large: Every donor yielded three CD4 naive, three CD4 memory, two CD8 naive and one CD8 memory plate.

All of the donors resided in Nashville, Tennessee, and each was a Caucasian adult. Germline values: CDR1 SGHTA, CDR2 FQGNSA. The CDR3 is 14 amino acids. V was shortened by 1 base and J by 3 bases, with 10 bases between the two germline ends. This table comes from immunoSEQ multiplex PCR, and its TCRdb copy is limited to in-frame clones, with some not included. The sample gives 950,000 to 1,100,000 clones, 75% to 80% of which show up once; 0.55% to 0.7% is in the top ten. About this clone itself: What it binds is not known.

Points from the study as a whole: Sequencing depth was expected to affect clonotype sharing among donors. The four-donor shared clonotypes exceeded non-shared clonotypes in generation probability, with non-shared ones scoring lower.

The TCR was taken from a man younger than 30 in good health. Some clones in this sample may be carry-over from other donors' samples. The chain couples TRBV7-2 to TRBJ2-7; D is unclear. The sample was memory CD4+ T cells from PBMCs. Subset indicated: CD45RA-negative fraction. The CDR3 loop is CASSLEWQSYEQYF. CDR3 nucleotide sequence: TGTGCCAGCAGCTTAGAGTGGCAGAGCTACGAGCAGTACTTC.